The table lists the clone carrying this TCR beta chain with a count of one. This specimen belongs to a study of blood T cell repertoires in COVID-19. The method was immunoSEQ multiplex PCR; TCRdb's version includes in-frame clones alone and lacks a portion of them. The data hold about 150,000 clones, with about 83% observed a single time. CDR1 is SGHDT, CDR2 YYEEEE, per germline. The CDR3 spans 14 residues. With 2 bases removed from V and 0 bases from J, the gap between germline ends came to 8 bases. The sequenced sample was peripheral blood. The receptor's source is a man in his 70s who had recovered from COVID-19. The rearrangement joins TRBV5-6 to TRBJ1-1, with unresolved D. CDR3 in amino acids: CASSFTRMNTEAFF. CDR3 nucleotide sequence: TGTGCCAGCAGCTTCACACGAATGAACACTGAAGCTTTCTTT.